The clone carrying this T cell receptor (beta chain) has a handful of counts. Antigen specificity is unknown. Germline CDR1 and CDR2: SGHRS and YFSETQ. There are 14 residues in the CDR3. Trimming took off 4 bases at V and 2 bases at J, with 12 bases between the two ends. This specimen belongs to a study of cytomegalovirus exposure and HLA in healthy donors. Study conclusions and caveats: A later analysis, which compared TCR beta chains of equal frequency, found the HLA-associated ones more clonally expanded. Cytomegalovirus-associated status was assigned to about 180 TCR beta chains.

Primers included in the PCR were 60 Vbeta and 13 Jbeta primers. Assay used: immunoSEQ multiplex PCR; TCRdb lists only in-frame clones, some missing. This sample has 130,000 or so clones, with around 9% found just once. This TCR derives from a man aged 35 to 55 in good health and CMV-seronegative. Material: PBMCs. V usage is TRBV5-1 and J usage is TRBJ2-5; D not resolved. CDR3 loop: CASSILDIQETQYF. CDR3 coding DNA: TGCGCCAGCAGCATCCTCGACATACAAGAGACCCAGTACTTC.